The subject of this entry is one T cell receptor beta chain. Its recognized antigen is unknown. The input lacks base qualities; no much larger clone sits a single base away. The library came from the immunoSEQ multiplex PCR assay. TCRdb took over this immuneACCESS table, retaining in-frame rearrangements with V and J assigned. Such tables are incomplete; in checked studies, under half of the missing clones stem from an unresolved V gene, and the remainder is unexplained. The sample contains 9,000 to 13,000 clones, over 75% of them found a single time. The leading ten clones occupy about 2.2% of the sample. From a lookup of the germline V gene, CDR1 and CDR2 are MDHEN and SYDVKM. From its cysteine to its phenylalanine, the CDR3 spans 17 amino acids. Only CDR3 DNA remains: 51 bases, in frame from the first base. The V end loses 2 bases and the J end loses 8 bases, and a stretch of 21 bases separates them.

These data belong to a study of tumor T cells in aggressive B-cell lymphoma (dated 2017 in TCRdb). This receptor chain uses TRBV28 and TRBJ1-4; the D gene is perhaps TRBD1, on 6 matching bases. Sample: tumor tissue. The source is an adult with diffuse large B cell lymphoma. CDR3 protein: CASSLITTGQVMEKLFF. The nucleotides read TGTGCCAGCAGTTTAATCACTACGGGACAAGTTATGGAAAAACTGTTTTTT.